This T cell receptor (beta chain) was recovered during a study of cytomegalovirus exposure and HLA in healthy donors (dated by TCRdb to 2015 to 2018). About the investigation overall: According to a later analysis, one platform produced both the 120 validation repertoires and the roughly 640 repertoires of the first cohort. Besides the first cohort of approximately 670 subjects, a separate validation cohort made up of roughly 120 different subjects was used. The study aimed to test whether signatures of past pathogen exposure could be identified by cataloging public T cell receptors. To predict cytomegalovirus infection status, the study combined high-throughput TCR immunosequencing, statistical association of individual TCRs with disease status, and machine learning. Points the paper makes about the study in general: A later analysis had no HLA typing for the validation cohort, so co-occurrence there was scored across all 120 repertoires. Most TCR sequences were seen in very few donors, while some public TCRs were found in many individuals. In vitro tests confirmed that three of the cytomegalovirus-associated TCR beta chains recognize cytomegalovirus antigens. In a later analysis, TCRs clustered in the first cohort were found to also tend to co-occur in the 120 or so validation repertoires, with 94% of cluster scores above 0. The authors suggested that the approach could potentially be generalized to other disease states and immunological phenotypes. The classifier was reported to diagnose cytomegalovirus status with high specificity and sensitivity in both the original cohort and the validation cohort. The study listed 164 TCR beta chains as associated with cytomegalovirus.

Concerning this clone: Its antigen remains unidentified. No qualities accompany the bases; no much larger clone lies one base away.

The donors belonged to the validation cohort of over a hundred subjects, which was separate from the roughly 670-subject first cohort. From a lookup of the germline V gene, CDR1 and CDR2 are MDHEN and SYDVKM. Trimming takes 10 bases from V and 2 bases from J, and the germline ends sit 17 bases apart. The CDR3 has 14 amino acids, counting the end cysteine and phenylalanine. CDR3 DNA is the only sequence kept; it has 42 bases, read in frame from the first base. The library came from the immunoSEQ multiplex PCR assay. As for how the authors treated the data: To diagnose cytomegalovirus status from the catalog of TCR beta chain sequences, a statistical classification framework was built. Imported from immuneACCESS, the table was reduced by TCRdb to in-frame sequences with V and J called. These copies leave out some clones; in studies compared against another copy, an unresolved V gene accounts for under half, and the cause of the remainder is not known. Clonal size and the V and J genes are those of that table, whereas D and trimming came from the DNA. The sample has tens of thousands of clones on record, roughly 95% of them singletons. The ten largest account for 4.5% of the sample.

This TCR was recovered from a woman aged 18 to 35 in good health and CMV-seropositive. The material sequenced was PBMCs. This receptor chain uses TRBV28 and TRBJ2-5, with the D gene not confidently named. The CDR3 in this case is CATSPPITQETQYF. DNA sequence: TGTGCCACCAGCCCACCCATCACTCAAGAGACCCAGTACTTC.